Below, one T cell receptor (beta chain) is given with its context. Its specificity is not known. The sample originates from a study of CXCR3-negative and CXCR3-positive naive CD8 T cells. With UMI labels, 5' RACE was used to prepare the TRB cDNA libraries. TCRdb re-called the 5' RACE reads and shows each CDR3 protein once, DNA omitted. In total, the table holds about 63,000 distinct CDR3 sequences. Regarding the study as a whole: Freshly isolated PBMCs were used in most assays, given partial CXCR3 loss after freezing. CXCR3-positive naive cells carried more hydrophobic TRB CDR3s than CXCR3-negative ones.

Germline V gene data show CDR1 as KGHSH and CDR2 as LQKENI. This CDR3 spans 11 amino acids. This TCR was recovered from a human donor in good health. Some clones in this sample may be carry-over from other donors' samples. What was sequenced was naive CXCR3+ CD8+ T cells from blood. Subset: CD45RO-CCR7+CD27+CD95- naive CD8+ T cells expressing CXCR3 (TNR3+). This chain uses TRBV18 with TRBJ2-1. Here the CDR3 reads CASSPSNEQFF. The complete variable domain, with remaining parts taken from reference TRBV18 and TRBJ2-1, reads NAGVMQNPRHLVRRRGQEARLRCSPMKGHSHVYWYRQLPEEGLKFMVYLQKENIIDESGMPKERFSAEFPKEGPSILRIQQVVRGDSAAYFCASSPSNEQFFGPGTRLTVL.